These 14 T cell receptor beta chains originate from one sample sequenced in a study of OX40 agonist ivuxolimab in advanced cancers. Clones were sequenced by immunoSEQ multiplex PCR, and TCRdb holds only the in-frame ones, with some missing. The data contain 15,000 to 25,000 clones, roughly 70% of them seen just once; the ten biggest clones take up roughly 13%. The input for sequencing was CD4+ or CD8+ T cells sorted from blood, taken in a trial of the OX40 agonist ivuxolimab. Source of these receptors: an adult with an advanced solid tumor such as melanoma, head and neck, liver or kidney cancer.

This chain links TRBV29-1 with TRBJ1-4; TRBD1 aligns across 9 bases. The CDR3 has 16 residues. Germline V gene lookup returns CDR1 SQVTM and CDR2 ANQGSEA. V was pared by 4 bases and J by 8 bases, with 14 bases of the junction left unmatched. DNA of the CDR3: TGCAGCGTTGGATTAGAGAGGGACAGGGAAGGCGAAAAACTGTTTTTT. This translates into CSVGLERDREGEKLFF. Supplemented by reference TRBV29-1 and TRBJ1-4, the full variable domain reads SAVISQKPSRDICQRGTSLTIQCQVDSQVTMMFWYRQQPGQSLTLIATANQGSEATYESGFVIDKFPISRPNLTFSTLTVSNMSPEDSSIYLCSVGLERDREGEKLFFGSGTQLSVL.

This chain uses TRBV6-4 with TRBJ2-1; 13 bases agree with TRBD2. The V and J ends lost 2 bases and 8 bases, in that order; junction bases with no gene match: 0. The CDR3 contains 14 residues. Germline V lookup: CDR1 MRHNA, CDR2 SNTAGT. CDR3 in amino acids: CASSDGLAGDEQFF. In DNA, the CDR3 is TGTGCCAGCAGTGACGGACTAGCGGGAGATGAGCAGTTCTTC.

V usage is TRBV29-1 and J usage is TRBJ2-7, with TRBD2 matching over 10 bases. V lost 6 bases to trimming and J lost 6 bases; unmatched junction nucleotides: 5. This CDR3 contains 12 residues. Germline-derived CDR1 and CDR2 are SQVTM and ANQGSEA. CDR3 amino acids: CSVWGLASEQYF. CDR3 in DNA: TGCAGCGTCTGGGGACTAGCGTCCGAGCAGTACTTC.

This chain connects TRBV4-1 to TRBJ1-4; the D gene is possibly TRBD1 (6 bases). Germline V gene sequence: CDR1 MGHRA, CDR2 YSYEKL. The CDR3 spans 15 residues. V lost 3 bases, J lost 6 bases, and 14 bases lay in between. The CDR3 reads CASSQSQGTDEKLFF. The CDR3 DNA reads TGCGCCAGCAGCCAGTCACAGGGAACGGATGAAAAACTGTTTTTT.

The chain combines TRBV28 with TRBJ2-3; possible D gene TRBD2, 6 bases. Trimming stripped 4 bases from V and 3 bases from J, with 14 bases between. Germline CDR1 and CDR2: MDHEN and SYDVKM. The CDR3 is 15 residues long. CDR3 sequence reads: CASSYSGPVTDTQYF. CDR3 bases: TGTGCCAGCAGTTATAGCGGTCCCGTGACAGATACGCAGTATTTT.

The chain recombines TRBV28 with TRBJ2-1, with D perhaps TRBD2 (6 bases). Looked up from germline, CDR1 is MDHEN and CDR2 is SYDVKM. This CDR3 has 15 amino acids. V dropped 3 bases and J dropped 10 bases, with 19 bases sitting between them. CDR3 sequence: CASSLYGEVVREQFF. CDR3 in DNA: TGTGCCAGCAGTTTGTACGGGGAGGTGGTGAGGGAGCAGTTCTTC.

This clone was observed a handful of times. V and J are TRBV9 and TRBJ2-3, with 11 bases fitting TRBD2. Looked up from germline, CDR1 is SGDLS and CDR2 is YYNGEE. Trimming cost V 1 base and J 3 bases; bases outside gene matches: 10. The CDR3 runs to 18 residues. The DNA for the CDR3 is TGTGCCAGCAGCGTACGTCCTACTAGCGGGAGTATGACAGATACGCAGTATTTT. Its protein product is CASSVRPTSGSMTDTQYF.

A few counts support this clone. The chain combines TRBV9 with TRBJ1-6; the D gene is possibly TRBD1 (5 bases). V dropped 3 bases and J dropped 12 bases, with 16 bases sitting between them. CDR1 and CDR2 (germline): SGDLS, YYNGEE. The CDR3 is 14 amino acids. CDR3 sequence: CASSGGLGSGPLHF. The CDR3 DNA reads TGTGCCAGCAGCGGGGGACTGGGCAGTGGACCCCTCCACTTT. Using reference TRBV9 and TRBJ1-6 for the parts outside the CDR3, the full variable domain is DSGVTQTPKHLITATGQRVTLRCSPRSGDLSVYWYQQSLDQGLQFLIQYYNGEERAKGNILERFSAQQFPDLHSELNLSSLELGDSALYFCASSGGLGSGPLHFGNGTRLTVT.

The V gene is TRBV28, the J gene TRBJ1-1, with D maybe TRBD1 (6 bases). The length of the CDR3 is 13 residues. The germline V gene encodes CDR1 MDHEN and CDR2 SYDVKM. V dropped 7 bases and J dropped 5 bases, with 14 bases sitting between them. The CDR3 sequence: CASNGDIDTEAFF. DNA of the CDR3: TGTGCCAGCAACGGGGACATAGATACTGAAGCTTTCTTT.

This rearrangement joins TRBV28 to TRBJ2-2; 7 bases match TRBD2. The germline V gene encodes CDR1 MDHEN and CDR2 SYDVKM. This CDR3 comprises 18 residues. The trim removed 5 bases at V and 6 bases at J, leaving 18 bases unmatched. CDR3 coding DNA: TGTGCCAGCAGTCCCGCTCCGACTAGCCAGGTCTTCTCCGGGGAGCTGTTTTTT. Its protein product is CASSPAPTSQVFSGELFF.

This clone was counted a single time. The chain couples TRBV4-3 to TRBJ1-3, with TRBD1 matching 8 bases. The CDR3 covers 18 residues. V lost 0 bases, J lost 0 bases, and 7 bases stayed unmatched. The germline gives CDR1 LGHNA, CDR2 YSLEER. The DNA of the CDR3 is TGCGCCAGCAGCCAAGAGGTTAGGACAGGGAGCTCTGGAAACACCATATATTTT. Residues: CASSQEVRTGSSGNTIYF.

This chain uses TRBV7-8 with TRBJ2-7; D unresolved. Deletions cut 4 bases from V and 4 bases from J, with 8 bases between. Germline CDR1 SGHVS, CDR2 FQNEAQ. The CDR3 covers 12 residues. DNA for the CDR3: TGTGCCAGCAGCTCCATGGTTTACGAGCAGTACTTC. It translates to CASSSMVYEQYF. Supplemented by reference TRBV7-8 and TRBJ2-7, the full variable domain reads GAGVSQSPRYKVAKRGQDVALRCDPISGHVSLFWYQQALGQGPEFLTYFQNEAQLDKSGLPSDRFFAERPEGSVSTLKIQRTQQEDSAVYLCASSSMVYEQYFGPGTRLTVT.

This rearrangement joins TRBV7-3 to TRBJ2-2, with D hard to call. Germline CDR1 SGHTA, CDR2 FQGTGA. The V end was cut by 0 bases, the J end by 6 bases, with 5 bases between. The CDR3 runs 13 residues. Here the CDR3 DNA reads TGTGCCAGCAGCTTAACCGGGTCCGGGGAGCTGTTTTTT. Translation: CASSLTGSGELFF.

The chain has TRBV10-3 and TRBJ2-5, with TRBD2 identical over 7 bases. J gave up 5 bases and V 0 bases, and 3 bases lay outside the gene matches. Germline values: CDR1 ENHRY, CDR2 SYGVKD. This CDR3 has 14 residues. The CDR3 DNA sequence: TGTGCCATCAGTGAGTCGGGAGGGCCCGAGACCCAGTACTTC. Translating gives CAISESGGPETQYF.